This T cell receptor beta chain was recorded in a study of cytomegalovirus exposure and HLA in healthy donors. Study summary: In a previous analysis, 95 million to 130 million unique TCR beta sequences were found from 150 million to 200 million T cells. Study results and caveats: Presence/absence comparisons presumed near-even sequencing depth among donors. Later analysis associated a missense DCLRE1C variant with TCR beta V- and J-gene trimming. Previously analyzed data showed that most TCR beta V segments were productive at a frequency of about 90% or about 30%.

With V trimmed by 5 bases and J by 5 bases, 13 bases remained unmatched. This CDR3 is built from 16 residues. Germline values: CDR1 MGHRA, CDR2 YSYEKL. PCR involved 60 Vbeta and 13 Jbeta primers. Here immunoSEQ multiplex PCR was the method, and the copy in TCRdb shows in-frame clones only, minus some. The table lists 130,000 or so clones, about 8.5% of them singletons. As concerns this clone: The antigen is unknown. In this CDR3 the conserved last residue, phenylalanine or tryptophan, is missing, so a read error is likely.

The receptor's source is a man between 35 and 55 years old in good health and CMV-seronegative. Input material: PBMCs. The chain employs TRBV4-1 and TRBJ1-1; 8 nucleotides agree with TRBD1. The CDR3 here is CASSTRTGNIRTEAFL. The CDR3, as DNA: TGCGCCAGCAGCACCCGGACAGGGAACATACGGACTGAAGCTTTCCTT.